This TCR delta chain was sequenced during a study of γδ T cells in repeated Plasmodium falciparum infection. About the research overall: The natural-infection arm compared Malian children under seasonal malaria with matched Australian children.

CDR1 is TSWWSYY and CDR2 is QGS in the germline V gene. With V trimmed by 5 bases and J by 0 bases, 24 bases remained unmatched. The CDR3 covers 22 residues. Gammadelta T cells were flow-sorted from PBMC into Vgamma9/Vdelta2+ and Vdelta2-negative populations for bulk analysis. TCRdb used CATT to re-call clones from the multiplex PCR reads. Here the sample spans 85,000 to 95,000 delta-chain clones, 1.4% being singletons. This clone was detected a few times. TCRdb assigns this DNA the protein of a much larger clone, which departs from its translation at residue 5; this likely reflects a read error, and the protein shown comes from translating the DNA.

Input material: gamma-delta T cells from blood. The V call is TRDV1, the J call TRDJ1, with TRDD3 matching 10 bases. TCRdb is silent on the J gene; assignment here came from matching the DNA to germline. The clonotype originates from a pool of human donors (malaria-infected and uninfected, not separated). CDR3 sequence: CALGNEVTSYHTGGSHTDKLIF. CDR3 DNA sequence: TGTGCTCTTGGGAATGAGGTTACTTCCTACCATACTGGGGGATCCCACACCGATAAACTCATCTTT.